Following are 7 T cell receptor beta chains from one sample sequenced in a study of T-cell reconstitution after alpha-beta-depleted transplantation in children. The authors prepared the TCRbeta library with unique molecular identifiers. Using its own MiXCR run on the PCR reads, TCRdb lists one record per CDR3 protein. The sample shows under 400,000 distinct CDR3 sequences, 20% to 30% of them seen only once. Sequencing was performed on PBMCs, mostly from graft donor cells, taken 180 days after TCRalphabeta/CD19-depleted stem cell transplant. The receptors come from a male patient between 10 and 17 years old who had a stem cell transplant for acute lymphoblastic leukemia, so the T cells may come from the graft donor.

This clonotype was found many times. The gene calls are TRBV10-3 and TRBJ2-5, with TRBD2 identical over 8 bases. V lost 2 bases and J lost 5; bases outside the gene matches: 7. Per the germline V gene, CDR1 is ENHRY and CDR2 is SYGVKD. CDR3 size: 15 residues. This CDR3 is CAISEREGRWETQYF. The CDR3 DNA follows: TGTGCCATCAGTGAGCGGGAGGGGCGATGGGAGACCCAGTACTTC.

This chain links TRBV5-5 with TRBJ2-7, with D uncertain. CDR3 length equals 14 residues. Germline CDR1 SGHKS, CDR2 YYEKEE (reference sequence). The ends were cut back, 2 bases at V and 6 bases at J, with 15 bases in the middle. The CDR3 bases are TGTGCCAGCAGCTTCCCCCCGGCCGGTAGCGAGCAGTACTTC. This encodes CASSFPPAGSEQYF.

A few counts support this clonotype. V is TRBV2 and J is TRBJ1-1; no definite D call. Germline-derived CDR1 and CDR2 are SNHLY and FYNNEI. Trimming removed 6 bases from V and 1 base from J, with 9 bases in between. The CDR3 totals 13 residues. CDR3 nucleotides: TGTGCCAGCAGATTCGCAGGGAACACTGAAGCTTTCTTT. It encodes CASRFAGNTEAFF.

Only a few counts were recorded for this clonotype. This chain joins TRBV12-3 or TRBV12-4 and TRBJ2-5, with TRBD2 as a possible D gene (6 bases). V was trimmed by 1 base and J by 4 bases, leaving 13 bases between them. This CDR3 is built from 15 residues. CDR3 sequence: CASSLVGGLRETQYF. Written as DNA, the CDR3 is TGTGCCAGCAGTTTAGTCGGGGGTCTAAGAGAGACCCAGTACTTC.

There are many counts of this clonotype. CDR3 loop: CASSPMVGIVETQYF. The CDR3 DNA sequence: TGCGCCAGCAGCCCGATGGTTGGCATCGTGGAGACCCAGTACTTC. This chain joins TRBV4-1 and TRBJ2-5; D uncertain. Trimming pared 4 bases from V and 5 bases from J, leaving 17 bases between. This CDR3 comprises 15 residues. Looked up from germline, CDR1 is MGHRA and CDR2 is YSYEKL.

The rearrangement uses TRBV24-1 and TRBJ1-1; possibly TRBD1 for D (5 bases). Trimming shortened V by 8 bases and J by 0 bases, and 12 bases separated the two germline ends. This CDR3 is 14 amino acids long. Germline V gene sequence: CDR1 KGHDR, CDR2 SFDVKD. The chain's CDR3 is CATIGDSMNTEAFF. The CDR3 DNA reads TGTGCCACCATTGGGGACTCTATGAACACTGAAGCTTTCTTT.

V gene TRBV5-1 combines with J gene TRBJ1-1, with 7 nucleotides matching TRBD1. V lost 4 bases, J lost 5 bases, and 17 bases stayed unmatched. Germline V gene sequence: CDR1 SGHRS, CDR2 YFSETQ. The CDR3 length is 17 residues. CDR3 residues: CASSARDSLLRRTEAFF. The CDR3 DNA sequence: TGCGCCAGCAGCGCCCGGGACAGCCTCCTCAGGAGGACTGAAGCTTTCTTT.